Listed here are 9 T cell receptor beta chains from one sample, sequenced in a study of neurological immune-mediated disorders. Each CDR3 protein gets one entry after TCRdb re-called the 5' RACE reads with MiXCR. The top ten hold roughly 14% of the sample, which has more than 70,000 distinct CDR3 sequences, over 15% seen once. The sequenced material came from PBMCs. The receptors originated from a woman aged 35 to 49 in good health.

This clonotype was picked up many times. The V and J genes are TRBV6-2 or TRBV6-3 and TRBJ2-2, with TRBD1 identical over 7 bases. This CDR3 region has 15 residues. Trimming at V came to 7 bases and at J to 4 bases, leaving 9 bases not matched to a gene. Germline CDR1 MNHEY, CDR2 SVGEGT. CDR3 sequence: CASTIGTDLTGELFF. The CDR3 region has the DNA TGTGCCAGCACGATTGGGACAGATCTCACCGGGGAGCTGTTTTTT.

Many counts were recorded for this clonotype. V usage is TRBV20-1 and J usage is TRBJ2-5; 10 nucleotides agree with TRBD2. Germline lookup yields CDR1 DFQATT and CDR2 SNEGSKA (reference sequence). Losses at the gene ends were 5 bases for V and 5 bases for J; bases not matched to a gene: 8. This CDR3 is 14 amino acids long. CDR3 protein: CSAQRGGSLETQYF. Here the CDR3 DNA reads TGCAGTGCTCAGCGGGGGGGCTCTTTGGAGACCCAGTACTTC.

In this sample, this clonotype turned up many times. This chain joins TRBV20-1 and TRBJ1-2; D gene uncertain. Germline lookup yields CDR1 DFQATT and CDR2 SNEGSKA (reference sequence). The CDR3 sequence is 15 residues long. V was cut by 3 bases and J by 3 bases, with 17 bases left in between. The CDR3 DNA is TGCAGTGCTAGTCTCGCGGCAGACGGGGACTATGGCTACACCTTC. Amino acid sequence: CSASLAADGDYGYTF.

This clonotype has ten or more counts. This sequence joins TRBV4-1 and TRBJ1-1; 7 positions agree with TRBD1. The germline CDR1 and CDR2 sequences are MGHRA and YSYEKL. The V gene end was trimmed by 3 bases and the J gene end by 1 base; junction bases not matched to a gene: 5. The CDR3 covers 15 residues. The CDR3 DNA follows: TGCGCCAGCAGCCAGCAGACAGGGACGAACACTGAAGCTTTCTTT. Residues: CASSQQTGTNTEAFF.

This sequence joins TRBV20-1 and TRBJ2-1; D call uncertain. Germline CDR1 is DFQATT and CDR2 is SNEGSKA (reference sequence). V was cut by 4 bases and J by 10 bases, with 5 bases left in between. This CDR3 contains 9 residues. Here the CDR3 reads CSAIREQFF. DNA for the CDR3: TGCAGTGCTATACGGGAGCAGTTCTTC.

This clonotype appeared many times. The chain uses TRBV7-2 and TRBJ1-1, with no clear D. The germline gives CDR1 SGHTA, CDR2 FQGNSA. Trimming pared 6 bases from V and 3 bases from J, leaving 11 bases between. The length of the CDR3 is 13 residues. CDR3 sequence (DNA): TGTGCCAGCAGAAAAGACATCTACACTGAAGCTTTCTTT. It codes for CASRKDIYTEAFF.

This clonotype was picked up many times. The chain is built from TRBV7-2 and TRBJ2-1; a weak D match, TRBD1 (6 bases). Per germline, CDR1 SGHTA and CDR2 FQGNSA. V was trimmed by 7 bases and J by 4 bases, leaving 14 bases between them. This CDR3 comprises 14 residues. CDR3 sequence reads: CASIPPDSYNEQFF. The CDR3 nucleotides read TGTGCCAGCATCCCCCCGGACAGTTACAATGAGCAGTTCTTC.

In its sample, this clonotype was seen many times. The rearrangement uses TRBV6-1 and TRBJ2-7; 7 nucleotides align to TRBD1. Trimming at V came to 4 bases and at J to 3 bases, leaving 15 bases not matched to a gene. CDR1 MNHNS and CDR2 SASEGT come from the germline V gene. The CDR3 totals 17 residues. This CDR3 reads CASSATSDRSRFYEQYV. CDR3 DNA sequence: TGTGCCAGCAGTGCAACCTCGGACAGGTCGAGGTTCTACGAGCAGTACGTC.

This clonotype was seen repeatedly, ten times or more. The chain combines TRBV7-2 with TRBJ1-3; TRBD1 might be the D (6 bases). Germline CDR1 and CDR2: SGHTA and FQGNSA. The CDR3 sequence is 15 residues long. V lost 4 bases to trimming and J lost 7 bases, with 17 bases between them. For the CDR3, the DNA is TGTGCCAGCAGCTCCCTCGGGGGGCTTAGGAACACCATATATTTT. This translates into CASSSLGGLRNTIYF.